This TCR beta chain was obtained from a study of T cells in Graves' hyperthyroidism and ophthalmopathy. Amplification of TCR beta CDR3 regions was performed using RNA transcripts as template. When the TCR CDR3 underwent first-round RT-PCR, the HTBI primer set was used. One entry per CDR3 protein results from TCRdb running MiXCR on the multiplex PCR reads. The sample has hundreds of thousands of distinct CDR3 sequences, about 13% seen once. Germline V gives CDR1 MDHEN, CDR2 SYDVKM. This CDR3 spans 14 amino acids. The V segment lost 2 bases and the J segment 10 bases; nucleotides outside the gene matches: 5. This clonotype was counted at least ten times.

This receptor was taken from a woman aged 18-35 years with Graves' hyperthyroidism. Sequenced: blood. The chain joins TRBV28 to TRBJ1-6; 7 bases agree with TRBD1. The CDR3 protein is CASSLRGGESPLHF. The DNA for the CDR3 is TGTGCCAGCAGTTTAAGAGGGGGCGAATCACCCCTCCACTTT.